This TCR beta chain was sequenced in a study of T cell responses to AZD1222 COVID-19 vaccine. Findings and caveats of the study: A mostly white British donor set with more females was recruited, and clonal diversity was possibly underestimated.

V was cut by 0 bases and J by 1 base, with 13 bases left in between. This CDR3 comprises 17 residues. The germline CDR1 and CDR2 sequences are SGHRS and YFSETQ. In regard to this clone: Its specificity is not known.

Repertoires were generated with immunoSEQ multiplex PCR, while TCRdb's copy carries only in-frame clones and drops some. The sample contains approximately 110,000 clones, about nine tenths of which appear only once. The rearrangement uses TRBV5-1 and TRBJ2-2; D unclear. Source: peripheral blood, taken on day 0 of AZD1222 vaccination. This clonotype was obtained from an adult in good health. CDR3 region: CASSLAAERENTGELFF. The CDR3 nucleotides read TGCGCCAGCAGCTTGGCCGCAGAAAGAGAGAACACCGGGGAGCTGTTTTTT. The full variable domain, with the rest looked up from reference TRBV5-1 and TRBJ2-2, is KAGVTQTPRYLIKTRGQQVTLSCSPISGHRSVSWYQQTPGQGLQFLFEYFSETQRNKGNFPGRFSGRQFSNSRSEMNVSTLELGDSALYLCASSLAAERENTGELFFGEGSRLTVL.